One T cell receptor (beta chain) is described in this entry. What it binds is unknown. The record originates from a study of T cells after yellow fever vaccination. The CDR3 extends over 15 amino acids. Germline V gene sequence: CDR1 MNHEY, CDR2 SVGEGT. The V gene lost 7 bases and the J gene lost 2 bases, with 17 bases spanning the gap. TCRdb called the 5' RACE reads again in MiXCR, with one record for every CDR3 protein. There are around 310,000 distinct CDR3 sequences in the sample; approximately 4.2% occur only once, and approximately 24% lies in the top ten. Study-wide findings and caveats: Abundant contaminating clonotypes from the bulk population could appear in FACS-sorted repertoires. The CD4 compartment and the CD8 compartment contained a small share of clonotypes in common.

This receptor was obtained from a man younger than 35 who received the YFV17D yellow fever vaccine. V is TRBV6-2 or TRBV6-3 and J is TRBJ1-2, with a possible D match to TRBD1 (6 bases). The sample was PBMCs, taken 5 days after the yellow fever booster vaccination. The CDR3 sequence: CASTRGGDGNYGYTF. CDR3 DNA sequence: TGTGCCAGCACCAGAGGGGGTGACGGAAACTATGGCTACACCTTC.